Included here is one T cell receptor beta chain sequence, with context. J gave up 9 bases and V 2 bases, and 8 bases lay outside the gene matches. The length of the CDR3 is 14 residues. The germline V gene has CDR1 MNHEY and CDR2 SMNVEV (reference sequence). The sample is drawn from a study of blood T cell repertoires in COVID-19. Authors' processing steps: It was from reference gene primer amplification that nucleated cell counts were estimated. Sequencing was performed with immunoSEQ multiplex PCR; in TCRdb, only in-frame clones are kept and a portion is missing. The DNA was the basis for D and trimming; V, J and clone size are from that table. Of 180,000 or so clones detected, over 75% appear once; the ten largest clones hold 15% to 20%.

What was sequenced was peripheral blood. The V gene is TRBV27, the J gene TRBJ2-5; 8 bases fit TRBD2. The receptor was derived from a person between 65 and 79 years old with COVID-19, enrolled during active disease. The chain's CDR3 is CASSLGAGGWAQYF. The CDR3 nucleotides are TGTGCCAGCAGTTTAGGGGCGGGGGGATGGGCCCAGTACTTC.